Each of the 3 T cell receptor beta chains below was sequenced from the same sample in a study of T-cell memory formation after mild COVID-19. Each CDR3 protein gets one entry after TCRdb re-called the 5' RACE reads with MiXCR. The sample lists about 430,000 distinct CDR3 sequences, 20% to 25% occurring once. What was sequenced was PBMCs or a T cell subset sorted from them (not recorded which). These receptors all stem from an adult woman who had mild COVID-19 (a few samples of this study predate the infection). Cell type and time point are not known.

The V call is TRBV7-8, the J call TRBJ2-3; D gene ambiguous. Germline assignment: CDR1 SGHVS and CDR2 FQNEAQ. V was shortened by 1 base and J by 0 bases, with 8 bases between the two germline ends. The CDR3 totals 15 residues. The chain's CDR3 is CASSLEQTSTDTQYF. CDR3 coding DNA: TGTGCCAGCAGCTTAGAGCAAACTAGCACAGATACGCAGTATTTT.

The chain combines TRBV27 with TRBJ1-6; D gene uncertain. V lost 2 bases and J lost 10, with 6 bases in between. There are 12 residues in the CDR3. Germline V CDR1 and CDR2: MNHEY, SMNVEV (reference sequence). The CDR3 loop reads CASSLEGSPLHF. CDR3 nucleotides: TGTGCCAGCAGTTTAGAGGGATCACCCCTCCACTTT.

The gene calls are TRBV6-2 or TRBV6-3 and TRBJ1-2; TRBD1 matches 7 bases. V shed 5 bases and J 4 bases; nucleotides not matched to a gene: 7. CDR1 MNHEY and CDR2 SVGEGT come from the germline V gene. The length of the CDR3 is 14 residues. The DNA for the CDR3 is TGTGCCAGCAGTCCGGGACAGTACATCTATGGCTACACCTTC. Translating it yields CASSPGQYIYGYTF.